What follows describes a single TCR beta chain. Antigen: not known. This entry is derived from a study of beta chain features in type 1 diabetes. The wider study: Age, gender and cell yields were alike across patients and healthy donors. Findings of the study overall: Among patients with Type 1 diabetes, TCRB CDR3s were moderately but significantly shorter in every one of the four CD4+ subsets. VDJ junctions in type 1 diabetes patients carried more deletions and fewer insertions. TCRB rearrangement may or may not be influenced by HLA type; here this remained unresolved.

Germline loops: CDR1 SEHNR, CDR2 FQNEAQ (reference sequence). The CDR3 extends over 12 amino acids. With 5 bases removed from V and 4 bases from J, the gap between germline ends came to 6 bases. Expressed TCRB transcripts were sequenced, since all the RNA that had been isolated was reverse transcribed. The protocol was immunoSEQ multiplex PCR, while the TCRdb copy is restricted to in-frame clones and leaves out a portion. The table shows almost 250,000 clones, with roughly 14% occurring only once. This sequence joins TRBV7-9 and TRBJ1-5; D is uncertain. Material: naive CD4+ T cells from blood. The TCR sequence derives from a woman between 35 and 50 years old in good health. The CDR3 sequence: CASSPTNQPQHF. Written as DNA, the CDR3 is TGTGCCAGCAGCCCTACGAATCAGCCCCAGCATTTT.